These 7 T cell receptor beta chains were sequenced from one sample in a study of T cells after yellow fever vaccination. TCRdb reprocessed the 5' RACE reads with MiXCR, giving one entry per CDR3 protein. The sample includes some 340,000 distinct CDR3 sequences, roughly a tenth of them seen just once. The sample consisted of CD4+ T cells sorted from PBMCs, taken 45 days after the yellow fever booster vaccination. Receptors were obtained from a man younger than 35 who received the YFV17D yellow fever vaccine.

This clonotype was seen a handful of times. This chain uses TRBV4-2 with TRBJ1-1; no reliable D call. CDR1 is LGHNA and CDR2 is YNFKEQ in the germline V gene. Trimming shortened V by 1 base and J by 7 bases, and 13 bases separated the two germline ends. The CDR3 spans 14 residues. CDR3 sequence: CASSQVGGPSEAFF. The CDR3 DNA is TGTGCCAGCAGCCAAGTTGGAGGACCAAGTGAAGCTTTCTTT.

The J gene is TRBJ2-5, the V gene TRBV7-2, with D possibly being TRBD1 or TRBD2 (5 bases each). The CDR3 runs 16 residues. Trimming removed 7 bases at V and 4 bases at J, with 22 bases between. Germline V gene data show CDR1 as SGHTA and CDR2 as FQGNSA. The CDR3 DNA reads as TGTGCCAGCACCCCGATGAGGGGATCGATGGGAGAGACCCAGTACTTC. It is translated as CASTPMRGSMGETQYF.

The chain couples TRBV6-5 to TRBJ1-1, with a weak D call TRBD1 (5 bases). Trimming left V 0 bases short and J 2 bases short, with 10 bases between. Germline V lookup: CDR1 MNHEY, CDR2 SVGAGI. This CDR3 has 15 amino acids. CDR3 loop: CASSYSRGSNTEAFF. The CDR3 nucleotides read TGTGCCAGCAGTTACTCTCGGGGGAGTAACACTGAAGCTTTCTTT.

This clonotype was detected only a few times. V gene TRBV7-2 combines with J gene TRBJ1-5; TRBD1 might be the D (6 bases). Germline lookup yields CDR1 SGHTA and CDR2 FQGNSA. The V gene lost 5 bases and the J gene lost 3 bases, with 11 bases spanning the gap. The CDR3 has 14 amino acids. This chain's CDR3 is CASSATGINQPQHF. The CDR3, as DNA: TGTGCCAGCAGCGCCACAGGGATCAATCAGCCCCAGCATTTT.

This clonotype has at least ten counts. This chain uses TRBV29-1 with TRBJ2-1; tentatively, D is TRBD2 (5 bases). The germline CDR1 and CDR2 sequences are SQVTM and ANQGSEA. This CDR3 comprises 15 residues. The V and J ends lost 7 bases and 10 bases respectively, with 26 bases between them. In DNA form, the CDR3 reads TGCAGCGGCGGGTCGAGGCTGATGGATAGTTCGGAGCAGTTCTTC. This translates into CSGGSRLMDSSEQFF.

This rearrangement joins TRBV2 to TRBJ1-1; tentative D call: TRBD1 (5 bases). V shed 5 bases and J shed 8 bases, with 12 bases lying between them. The CDR3 runs 12 residues. Germline V gives CDR1 SNHLY, CDR2 FYNNEI. CDR3 nucleotide sequence: TGTGCCAGCAGTTCCCAGGGTTCCGAAGCTTTCTTT. Translation: CASSSQGSEAFF.

This clonotype was detected many times. The V and J genes are TRBV5-1 and TRBJ2-3, with 8 bases aligning to TRBD2. The CDR3 spans 16 residues. Germline lookup yields CDR1 SGHRS and CDR2 YFSETQ. V trimming: 4 bases; J trimming: 0 bases; junction bases outside the gene matches: 7. The CDR3 nucleotides read TGCGCCAGCAGCAACCAAGCGGGGGACAGCACAGATACGCAGTATTTT. Its translation: CASSNQAGDSTDTQYF.